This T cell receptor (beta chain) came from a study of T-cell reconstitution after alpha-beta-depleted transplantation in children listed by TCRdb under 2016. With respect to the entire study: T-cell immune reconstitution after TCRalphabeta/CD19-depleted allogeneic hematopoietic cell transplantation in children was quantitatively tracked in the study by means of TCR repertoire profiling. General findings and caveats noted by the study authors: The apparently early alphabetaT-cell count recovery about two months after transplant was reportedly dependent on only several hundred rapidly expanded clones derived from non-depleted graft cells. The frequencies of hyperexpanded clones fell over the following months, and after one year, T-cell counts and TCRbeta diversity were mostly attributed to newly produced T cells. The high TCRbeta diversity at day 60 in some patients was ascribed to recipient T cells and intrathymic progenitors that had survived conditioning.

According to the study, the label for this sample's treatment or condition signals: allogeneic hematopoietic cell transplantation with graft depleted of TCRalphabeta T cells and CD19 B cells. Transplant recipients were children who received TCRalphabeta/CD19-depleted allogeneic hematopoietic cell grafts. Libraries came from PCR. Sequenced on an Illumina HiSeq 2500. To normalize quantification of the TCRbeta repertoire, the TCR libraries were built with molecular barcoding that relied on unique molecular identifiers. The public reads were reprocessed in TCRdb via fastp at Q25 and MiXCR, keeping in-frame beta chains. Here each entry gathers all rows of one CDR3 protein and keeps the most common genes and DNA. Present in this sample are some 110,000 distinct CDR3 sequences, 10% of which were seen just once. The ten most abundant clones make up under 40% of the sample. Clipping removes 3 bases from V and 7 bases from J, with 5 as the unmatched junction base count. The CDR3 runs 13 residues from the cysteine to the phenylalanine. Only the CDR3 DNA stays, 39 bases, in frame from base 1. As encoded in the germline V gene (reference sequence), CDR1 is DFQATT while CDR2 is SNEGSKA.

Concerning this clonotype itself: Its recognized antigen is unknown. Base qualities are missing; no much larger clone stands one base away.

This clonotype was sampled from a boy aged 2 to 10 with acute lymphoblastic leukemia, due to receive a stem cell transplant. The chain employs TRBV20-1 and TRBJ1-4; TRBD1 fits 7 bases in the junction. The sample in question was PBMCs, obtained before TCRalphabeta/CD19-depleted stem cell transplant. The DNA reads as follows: TGCAGTGCTAGCGGGACAGTGCTTGAAAAACTGTTTTTT. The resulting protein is CSASGTVLEKLFF.